Below are 32 T cell receptor beta chains sequenced from a single sample in a study of cytomegalovirus exposure and HLA in healthy donors. 60 Vbeta and 13 Jbeta primers were used in PCR. Sequenced by immunoSEQ multiplex PCR; TCRdb stores in-frame clones only, minus some. The sample lists 110,000 or so clones; around 77% were seen once. The sample consisted of PBMCs. Source of these receptors: a woman aged 25 to 39 in good health and CMV-seropositive.

A word on this clone: Germline is not matched at one junction end, which may reflect a read error. The chain uses TRBV5-1 and TRBJ2-5, with D possibly TRBD1 on 6 matching bases. Germline V gene sequence: CDR1 SGHRS, CDR2 YFSETQ. This CDR3 contains 14 residues. CDR3: CASSPGTMEETQYF. The CDR3, as DNA: TGTGCCAGCAGCCCCGGGACAATGGAGGAGACCCAGTACTTC.

The chain links TRBV5-6 to TRBJ2-7; 7 nucleotides match TRBD1. The CDR3 length is 12 residues. V shed 4 bases and J 4 bases; nucleotides not matched to a gene: 2. CDR1 SGHDT and CDR2 YYEEEE come from the germline V gene. In DNA form, the CDR3 reads TGTGCCAGCAGCCGACAGGGTTACGAGCAGTACTTC. Translation gives CASSRQGYEQYF.

The sample holds a few counts of this clone. The chain employs TRBV19 and TRBJ1-1; possibly TRBD1 for D (5 bases). Germline V gives CDR1 LNHDA, CDR2 SQIVND (reference sequence). Trimming shortened V by 10 bases and J by 3 bases, and 15 bases separated the two germline ends. CDR3 size: 13 residues. The CDR3 loop is CATQRRGDTEAFF. CDR3 nucleotide sequence: TGTGCCACCCAAAGGCGGGGGGACACTGAAGCTTTCTTT.

This chain uses TRBV2 with TRBJ1-3, with a weak D call TRBD1 (5 bases). The CDR3 totals 13 residues. The germline V and J ends were trimmed by 8 bases and 4 bases, with 12 bases remaining between them. In germline, CDR1 is SNHLY, CDR2 FYNNEI. CDR3 DNA sequence: TGTGCCAGCGTAATGGGACTAGGAAACACCATATATTTT. Protein: CASVMGLGNTIYF.

The gene calls are TRBV4-1 and TRBJ1-2, with D unresolved. The CDR3 length is 16 residues. Germline CDR1 and CDR2: MGHRA and YSYEKL. V was shortened by 1 base and J by 4 bases, with 16 bases between the two germline ends. The CDR3 bases are TGCGCCAGCAGCCAAGTGATTTGGAGCATGGGCTATGGCTACACCTTC. Its translation is CASSQVIWSMGYGYTF.

V usage is TRBV7-6 and J usage is TRBJ2-1; no clear D gene. Trimming took off 0 bases at V and 0 bases at J, with 6 bases between the two ends. CDR3 length: 15 amino acids. Germline V gene data show CDR1 as SGHVS and CDR2 as FNYEAQ. CDR3: CASSLAESSYNEQFF. In DNA form, the CDR3 reads TGTGCCAGCAGCTTAGCGGAGAGCTCCTACAATGAGCAGTTCTTC. Full variable domain (outside the CDR3, taken from reference TRBV7-6 and TRBJ2-1): GAGVSQSPRYKVTKRGQDVALRCDPISGHVSLYWYRQALGQGPEFLTYFNYEAQQDKSGLPNDRFSAERPEGSISTLTIQRTEQRDSAMYRCASSLAESSYNEQFFGPGTRLTVL.

The rearrangement joins TRBV6-6 to TRBJ2-3, with TRBD2 identical over 7 bases. The V segment lost 3 bases and the J segment 10 bases; nucleotides outside the gene matches: 10. CDR1 MNHNY and CDR2 SVGAGI come from the germline V gene (reference sequence). The CDR3 is 14 amino acids. The DNA of the CDR3 is TGTGCCAGCAGTTATTCCGGGACTACCCCGTCGCAGTATTTT. This gives the protein CASSYSGTTPSQYF.

This clone appeared a single time. The chain has TRBV6-5 and TRBJ2-1, with 7 positions matching TRBD2. With 0 bases clipped from V and 1 base from J, the junction kept 3 bases outside the gene matches. Germline-derived CDR1 and CDR2 are MNHEY and SVGAGI. This CDR3 is 16 amino acids long. The CDR3 region is CASSYSSSGSYNEQFF. The CDR3 DNA follows: TGTGCCAGCAGTTACTCGTCTAGCGGTTCCTACAATGAGCAGTTCTTC.

DNA of the CDR3: TGTGCCACCAGCAGGGCACTTCTAGCTCAGCCCCAGCATTTT. Its translation: CATSRALLAQPQHF. The chain employs TRBV15 and TRBJ1-5, with D unresolved. The CDR3 consists of 14 residues. The ends were cut back, 3 bases at V and 6 bases at J, with 12 bases in the middle. Germline V gene sequence: CDR1 LNHNV, CDR2 YYDKDF (reference sequence). Variable domain in full (rest from reference TRBV15 and TRBJ1-5): DAMVIQNPRYQVTQFGKPVTLSCSQTLNHNVMYWYQQKSSQAPKLLFHYYDKDFNNEADTPDNFQSRRPNTSFCFLDIRSPGLGDTAMYLCATSRALLAQPQHFGDGTRLSIL.

The chain recombines TRBV2 with TRBJ2-6; TRBD1 is a possible D gene (6 bases). The V and J ends lost 3 bases and 2 bases respectively, with 8 bases between them. Germline-derived CDR1 and CDR2 are SNHLY and FYNNEI. The CDR3 runs 15 residues. The CDR3 here is CASSDYRAGANVLTF. DNA of the CDR3: TGTGCCAGCAGTGATTACAGGGCTGGGGCCAACGTCCTGACTTTC.

The gene calls are TRBV27 and TRBJ1-1; D might be TRBD1 (6 bases). The V gene's germline CDR1 is MNHEY and CDR2 SMNVEV (reference sequence). V dropped 4 bases and J dropped 1 base, with 7 bases sitting between them. This CDR3 region has 13 residues. For the CDR3, the DNA is TGTGCCAGCAGTTGGGGGCAGAACACTGAAGCTTTCTTT. It is translated as CASSWGQNTEAFF.

V usage is TRBV5-4 and J usage is TRBJ2-3, with 9 bases that match TRBD2. The CDR3 sequence is 15 residues long. V gave up 1 base and J gave up 5 bases; unmatched junction bases: 5. Germline-derived CDR1 and CDR2 are SGHNT and YYREEE (reference sequence). The CDR3 nucleotides are TGTGCCAGCAGCTTGAGGCGGGAGGGAGGAGATACGCAGTATTTT. This translates into CASSLRREGGDTQYF.

The chain uses TRBV6-4 and TRBJ2-1, with unresolved D. Germline-derived CDR1 and CDR2 are MRHNA and SNTAGT. The CDR3 length is 14 residues. V was pared by 3 bases and J by 5 bases, with 11 bases between. CDR3 sequence (DNA): TGTGCCAGCAGTGAACCGACTGGCGACAATGAGCAGTTCTTC. This sequence encodes CASSEPTGDNEQFF.

The V call is TRBV5-4, the J call TRBJ2-3; maybe TRBD1 (6 bases). V gave up 4 bases and J gave up 4 bases, with 13 bases separating them. From germline, CDR1 is SGHNT and CDR2 YYREEE (reference sequence). CDR3 length: 14 amino acids. The CDR3 region is CASSAKQGPDTQYF. The CDR3 DNA follows: TGTGCCAGCAGCGCCAAACAGGGCCCAGATACGCAGTATTTT.

The genes are TRBV2 and TRBJ1-2; possibly TRBD1 for D (5 bases). Germline CDR1 is SNHLY and CDR2 is FYNNEI. Trimming stripped 4 bases from V and 7 bases from J, with 13 bases between. The CDR3 contains 13 residues. In nucleotides, the CDR3 is TGTGCCAGCAGTGGTCCAGGGTGGGCTGGCTACACCTTC. It yields the protein CASSGPGWAGYTF. Full variable domain (missing parts from reference TRBV2 and TRBJ1-2): EPEVTQTPSHQVTQMGQEVILRCVPISNHLYFYWYRQILGQKVEFLVSFYNNEISEKSEIFDDQFSVERPDGSNFTLKIRSTKLEDSAMYFCASSGPGWAGYTFGSGTRLTVV.

The chain has TRBV6-5 and TRBJ1-1; a weak D match, TRBD1 (6 bases). This CDR3 has 14 residues. Germline assignment: CDR1 MNHEY and CDR2 SVGAGI. Trimming cost V 5 bases and J 2 bases, with 12 bases left between them. CDR3 in DNA: TGTGCCAGCAGTCCCAGGGGTGGTAACACTGAAGCTTTCTTT. Residues: CASSPRGGNTEAFF.

The genes are TRBV10-3 and TRBJ2-3; 7 bases are a match to TRBD1. Looked up from germline, CDR1 is ENHRY and CDR2 is SYGVKD. J gave up 6 bases and V 3 bases, and 6 bases lay outside the gene matches. The CDR3 has 14 amino acids. The CDR3 coding sequence is TGTGCCATCAGTGAATCGCAGACAGGGGATACGCAGTATTTT. This codes for CAISESQTGDTQYF.

The chain uses TRBV7-9 and TRBJ2-3, with 13 positions matching TRBD2. This CDR3 has 19 residues. Unmatched junction bases numbered 18, after V lost 6 bases and J lost 6 bases. Germline V gene lookup returns CDR1 SEHNR and CDR2 FQNEAQ (reference sequence). This chain's CDR3 is CASRKPGLAGQVEGDTQYF. DNA for the CDR3: TGTGCCAGCAGAAAACCGGGACTAGCGGGACAAGTTGAAGGGGATACGCAGTATTTT.

This clone was counted a few times. The chain employs TRBV18 and TRBJ2-7; TRBD1 matches 11 bases. The CDR3 runs 18 residues. Germline-derived CDR1 and CDR2 are KGHSH and LQKENI. Germline trimming cut 5 bases from V and 5 bases from J; bases unmatched to any gene: 17. CDR3 region: CASSVGGQGALIDHEQYF. The DNA of the CDR3 is TGTGCCAGCTCAGTGGGAGGACAGGGGGCCTTAATCGACCACGAGCAGTACTTC.

This clone was seen only a few times. The V gene is TRBV6-6, the J gene TRBJ1-2; D is possibly TRBD1 (5 bases). Germline CDR1 reads MNHNY; CDR2 reads SVGAGI (reference sequence). The V end lost 6 bases, the J end lost 4 bases, and 9 bases lay between the germline ends. The CDR3 sequence is 12 residues long. The CDR3 protein is CASRGQGYGYTF. For the CDR3, the DNA is TGTGCCAGCAGGGGTCAGGGCTATGGCTACACCTTC.

The chain uses TRBV7-9 and TRBJ2-7, with D maybe TRBD1 (5 bases). The V gene's germline CDR1 is SEHNR and CDR2 FQNEAQ (reference sequence). Deletions cut 2 bases from V and 2 bases from J, with 10 bases between. The CDR3 is made up of 14 amino acids. CDR3 loop: CASSLFTGTYEQYF. CDR3 bases: TGTGCCAGCAGCTTATTCACAGGAACCTACGAGCAGTACTTC.

The J gene is TRBJ2-7, the V gene TRBV11-3; possible D gene TRBD2, 5 bases. Germline assignment: CDR1 SGHNT and CDR2 YENEEA. The CDR3 is 13 residues long. V was cut by 1 base and J by 9 bases, with 13 bases left in between. In nucleotides, the CDR3 is TGTGCCAGCAGCTTAGGGGGATTGAGCGGGCAGTACTTC. It is translated as CASSLGGLSGQYF.

The chain is built from TRBV2 and TRBJ1-5; D is ambiguous. The CDR3 has 12 residues. V dropped 1 base and J dropped 5 bases, with 3 bases sitting between them. Germline CDR1 is SNHLY and CDR2 is FYNNEI. CDR3 in DNA: TGTGCCAGCAGTGAAGACTATCAGCCCCAGCATTTT. Protein: CASSEDYQPQHF.

The rearrangement uses TRBV7-3 and TRBJ1-6, with D perhaps matching TRBD1 (5 bases). The CDR3 is 15 amino acids. The germline V gene encodes CDR1 SGHTA and CDR2 FQGTGA. Trimming stripped 5 bases from V and 8 bases from J, with 16 bases between. The CDR3 reads CASSETGLRDSPLHF. DNA for the CDR3: TGTGCCAGCAGCGAAACGGGACTGAGGGATTCACCCCTCCACTTT.

CDR3 amino acids: CASSFNRDRDQPQHF. The CDR3 nucleotides are TGTGCCAGCAGTTTTAACCGGGACAGGGATCAGCCCCAGCATTTT. V and J are TRBV27 and TRBJ1-5; TRBD1 aligns across 9 bases. Unmatched junction bases numbered 5, after V lost 3 bases and J lost 5 bases. The CDR3 runs to 15 residues. Germline loops: CDR1 MNHEY, CDR2 SMNVEV (reference sequence).

The rearrangement links TRBV19 to TRBJ1-6; 9 bases agree with TRBD1. The CDR3 length is 15 residues. CDR1 is LNHDA and CDR2 is SQIVND in the germline V gene (reference sequence). J lost 5 bases, V lost 3 bases, and 2 bases had no gene match. In nucleotides, the CDR3 is TGTGCCAGTAGTATCCGGGACAGGGATAATTCACCCCTCCACTTT. It encodes CASSIRDRDNSPLHF.

This clone occurred a few times. The chain recombines TRBV19 with TRBJ2-1, with 7 bases lining up with TRBD2. V trimming: 1 base; J trimming: 3 bases; junction bases outside the gene matches: 0. Germline V gene data show CDR1 as LNHDA and CDR2 as SQIVND (reference sequence). CDR3 length: 14 residues. CDR3 sequence reads: CASSIGTSYNEQFF. DNA of the CDR3: TGTGCCAGTAGTATAGGGACTAGCTACAATGAGCAGTTCTTC.

The chain combines TRBV5-8 with TRBJ1-1; tentatively, D is TRBD1 (6 bases). Germline lookup yields CDR1 SGHTS and CDR2 YDEGEE. The CDR3 runs 18 residues. Trimming cost V 0 bases and J 6 bases, with 24 bases left between them. The CDR3 loop reads CASSLDGFRGSRFSEAFF. The CDR3 nucleotides are TGTGCCAGCAGCTTGGATGGATTTAGGGGGAGTCGTTTCTCTGAAGCTTTCTTT.

The chain has TRBV5-1 and TRBJ1-5; perhaps TRBD1 as D (5 bases). The CDR3 spans 15 residues. Germline V gene sequence: CDR1 SGHRS, CDR2 YFSETQ. The germline V and J ends were trimmed by 0 bases and 2 bases, with 9 bases remaining between them. For the CDR3, the DNA is TGCGCCAGCAGCTTGGAGGGAGGGGGCAATCAGCCCCAGCATTTT. Translated, it gives CASSLEGGGNQPQHF.

V is TRBV29-1 and J is TRBJ1-1, with 12 bases fitting TRBD1. The CDR3 sequence is 16 residues long. V shed 4 bases, J shed 0 bases, and the junction held 6 bases outside the gene matches. Germline CDR1 SQVTM, CDR2 ANQGSEA. The CDR3 region has the DNA TGCAGCGTTGCCGGGACAGGGGGCTTTATGAACACTGAAGCTTTCTTT. The encoded protein is CSVAGTGGFMNTEAFF.

The chain couples TRBV19 to TRBJ1-5, with TRBD1 as a possible D gene (6 bases). This CDR3 contains 17 residues. V was trimmed by 0 bases and J by 4 bases, leaving 16 bases between them. Germline CDR1 LNHDA, CDR2 SQIVND (reference sequence). The CDR3 sequence: CASSIDRSQGMNQPQHF. DNA of the CDR3: TGTGCCAGTAGTATAGATAGAAGCCAGGGGATGAATCAGCCCCAGCATTTT.

The chain combines TRBV5-4 with TRBJ1-2; tentative D call: TRBD1 (6 bases). V lost 6 bases, J lost 4 bases, and 10 bases lay in between. This CDR3 comprises 12 residues. The germline CDR1 and CDR2 sequences are SGHNT and YYREEE (reference sequence). CDR3 region: CASTDRTYGYTF. The CDR3 nucleotides read TGTGCCAGCACCGACAGGACCTATGGCTACACCTTC. Full variable domain (rest looked up from reference TRBV5-4 and TRBJ1-2): ETGVTQSPTHLIKTRGQQVTLRCSSQSGHNTVSWYQQALGQGPQFIFQYYREEENGRGNFPPRFSGLQFPNYSSELNVNALELDDSALYLCASTDRTYGYTFGSGTRLTVV.